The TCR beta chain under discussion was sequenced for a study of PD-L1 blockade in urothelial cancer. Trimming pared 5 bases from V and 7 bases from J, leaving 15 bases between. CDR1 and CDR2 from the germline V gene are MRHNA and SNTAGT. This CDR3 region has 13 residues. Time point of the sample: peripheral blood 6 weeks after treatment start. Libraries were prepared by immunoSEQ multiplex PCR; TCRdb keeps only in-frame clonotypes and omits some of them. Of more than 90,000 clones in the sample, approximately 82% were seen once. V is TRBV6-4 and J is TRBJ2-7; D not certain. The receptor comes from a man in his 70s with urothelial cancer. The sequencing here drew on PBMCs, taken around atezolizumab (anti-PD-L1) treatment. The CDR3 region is CASSLSRGREQYF. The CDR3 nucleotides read TGTGCCAGCAGTCTCTCCAGAGGAAGAGAGCAGTACTTC.